Detailed here is one TCR beta chain. This CDR3 has 13 residues. The ends were cut back, 3 bases at V and 7 bases at J, with 10 bases in the middle. CDR1 SGHTA and CDR2 FQGNSA come from the germline V gene. The data were obtained in a study of cytomegalovirus exposure and HLA in healthy donors. The PCR made use of 60 Vbeta and 13 Jbeta primers. Assay used: immunoSEQ multiplex PCR; TCRdb lists only in-frame clones, some missing. The repertoire includes 100,000 or so clones, around 73% of them detected once, and 1.3% sits in the top ten. The receptor was isolated from a young man in good health and CMV-seronegative. The chain combines TRBV7-2 with TRBJ1-5; D remains ambiguous. The source material was PBMCs. The CDR3 here is CASSLGREQPQHF. The CDR3 DNA follows: TGTGCCAGCAGCTTGGGGAGAGAGCAGCCCCAGCATTTT.